Listed below are T cell receptor beta chains from one sample, sequenced in a study of blood T cell repertoires in COVID-19. Sequencing was performed with immunoSEQ multiplex PCR; in TCRdb, only in-frame clones are kept and a portion is missing. The sample includes under 300,000 clones, approximately 86% of them seen just once. Sequencing was performed on PBMCs or T cells enriched from blood (not recorded which). The receptors originated from a woman in her 40s with acute COVID-19. CDR3s include the opening cysteine and the closing phenylalanine or tryptophan. The D gene is left open where the match is weak. The size field is filled for only some rows; it gives once, few, many or a size class.

v_call	clone_size	j_call	d_call	cdr3_nt	cdr3_aa
TRBV10-1	-	TRBJ2-3	-	TGCGCCAGCAGTGAGTCATCGGGGTTTAGAGATACGCAGTATTTT	CASSESSGFRDTQYF
TRBV30	-	TRBJ2-7	-	TGTGCCTACCGCGGAGGGAGTCGAGGCTACGAGCAGTACTTC	CAYRGGSRGYEQYF
TRBV19	-	TRBJ1-2	-	TGTGCCAGTAGTCTCCAGCGGTTAGCAAGCTACACCTTC	CASSLQRLASYTF
TRBV11-3	once	TRBJ2-1	-	TGTGCCAGCAGCTTAAGTTCGAGCCGGGTTAATGAGCAGTTCTTC	CASSLSSSRVNEQFF
TRBV20-1	-	TRBJ2-1	-	TGCAGTGCTTGGACTAACAATGAGCAGTTCTTC	CSAWTNNEQFF
TRBV6-5	-	TRBJ1-4	TRBD1	TGTGCCAGCAGAGCACAGGGGGCTGATGAAAAACTGTTTTTT	CASRAQGADEKLFF
TRBV10-3	-	TRBJ2-7	TRBD2	TGTGCCACCATAGCGGGAGATGGATACTACGAGCAGTACTTC	CATIAGDGYYEQYF
TRBV7-2	few	TRBJ1-1	TRBD1	TGTGCCAGCAGCCAAAGGACAGGGAACACTGAAGCTTTCTTT	CASSQRTGNTEAFF
TRBV5-6	-	TRBJ1-4	-	TGTGCCAGCAGCTTGGCGGGATCCAGCGAAAAACTGTTTTTT	CASSLAGSSEKLFF
TRBV5-8	-	TRBJ2-7	-	TGTGCCAGCAGCCCCGGTCAAGCGATAACCTACGAGCAGTACTTC	CASSPGQAITYEQYF
TRBV11-3	-	TRBJ2-7	TRBD1	TGTGCCAGCAGTCTGACAGGGAGCTCCTACGAGCAGTACTTC	CASSLTGSSYEQYF
TRBV13	-	TRBJ2-5	TRBD2	TGTGCCAGCAGCTCCGACGTGGGGGGGGAGACCCAGTACTTC	CASSSDVGGETQYF
TRBV7-3	-	TRBJ2-3	TRBD2	TGTGCCAGCAGCTTAACGGGAGGGCCTACAGATACGCAGTATTTT	CASSLTGGPTDTQYF
TRBV7-9	-	TRBJ1-2	-	-	CASSLDFFGVGTF
TRBV9	-	TRBJ2-3	TRBD2	TGTGCCAGCAGCCTAGGGACTAGCGGAAGCACAGATACGCAGTATTTT	CASSLGTSGSTDTQYF
TRBV5-1	-	TRBJ1-1	-	TGCGCCAGCAGCCCAAGAGGACATTCGAACACTGAAGCTTTCTTT	CASSPRGHSNTEAFF
TRBV19	-	TRBJ1-2	-	TGTGCCAGTAGTATAGATCACAGGGACGTTGTCTATGGCTACACCTTC	CASSIDHRDVVYGYTF
TRBV19	few	TRBJ2-1	-	TGTGCCAGTAGTATGAATCTGGTTAGCCCCTACAATGAGCAGTTCTTC	CASSMNLVSPYNEQFF
TRBV7-3	-	TRBJ2-1	TRBD2	TGTGCCAGCAGCCCGGGACTAGCATCAGAGCAGTTCTTC	CASSPGLASEQFF
TRBV4-1	-	TRBJ2-5	TRBD1	TGCGCCAGCAGCCAAGTCCCAGGACAGGCGAGGAAGACCCAGTACTTC	CASSQVPGQARKTQYF
TRBV25-1	-	TRBJ2-1	TRBD2	TGTGCCAGCAGTGAATCCCCGCCGGGACTAGCGGAATACAATGAGCAGTTCTTC	CASSESPPGLAEYNEQFF
TRBV3-1/TRBV3-2	once	TRBJ2-7	-	TGTGCCAGCAGCCAAGAGGGCCAGGGATCCCACGAGCAGTACTTC	CASSQEGQGSHEQYF
TRBV6-5	-	TRBJ1-1	-	TGTGCCAGCAGCGTGCCTTACGGGGGAAAAGCTTTCTTT	CASSVPYGGKAFF
TRBV18	-	TRBJ2-7	TRBD1	TGTGCCAGCTCACCGCTTACAGGGGGCAACGAGCAGTACTTC	CASSPLTGGNEQYF
TRBV6-2/TRBV6-3	-	TRBJ1-2	TRBD1	TGTGCCAGCAGTCCCGGACAGGGACATGGCTACACCTTC	CASSPGQGHGYTF
TRBV2	-	TRBJ2-3	-	TGTGCCAGCAGTTTCTTATCTAGCACAGATACGCAGTATTTT	CASSFLSSTDTQYF
TRBV5-1	-	TRBJ1-2	-	TGCGCCGGCAGCTTGATTGGTTTTCGGGGGGATCTTCTAGCTAACTATGGCTACACCTTC	CAGSLIGFRGDLLANYGYTF
TRBV14	-	TRBJ2-7	TRBD2	TGTGCCAGCAGCCAAATTGGCCCGGGAGGGTTTAACTACGAGCAGTACTTC	CASSQIGPGGFNYEQYF
TRBV2	-	TRBJ2-3	TRBD2	TGTGCCAGCAGGCTAGCGGGAGGTACGCAGTATTTT	CASRLAGGTQYF
TRBV29-1	-	TRBJ1-1	-	TGCAGCGCCCAAGAGGGGGGGGCCACTGAAGCTTTCTTT	CSAQEGGATEAFF
TRBV29-1	-	TRBJ1-6	-	TGCAGCGTAGCTCAGGGAATTGGTTCACCCCTCCACTTT	CSVAQGIGSPLHF
TRBV4-1	once	TRBJ2-1	-	TGCGCCAGCAGCCTCGTCGGGATCAATGAGCAGTTCTTC	CASSLVGINEQFF
TRBV4-1	few	TRBJ2-1	TRBD2	TGCGCCAGCAGCCAAGAAACTAGCGCGAGATACAATGAGCAGTTCTTC	CASSQETSARYNEQFF
TRBV19	-	TRBJ2-5	-	TGTGCCAGTAGAGAAAGCGGAGGGGCCCAAGAGACCCAGTACTTC	CASRESGGAQETQYF
TRBV6-1	-	TRBJ2-3	-	TGTGCCAGCAGTGAATACGGAGCGGCCACAGATACGCAGTATTTT	CASSEYGAATDTQYF
TRBV5-1	once	TRBJ2-1	TRBD2	TGCGCCAGCAGCCTGGGACTAGCGGGAGCCTACAGCTCCTACAATGAGCAGTTCTTC	CASSLGLAGAYSSYNEQFF
TRBV19	-	TRBJ1-5	TRBD1	TGTGCCAGTAGTAAGGAAAGGACAGGGGCTAATCAGCCCCAGCATTTT	CASSKERTGANQPQHF
TRBV6-5	-	TRBJ2-7	TRBD2	TGTGCCAGCAGTAAAAGCGGGAAGAGAACCTACGAGCAGTACTTC	CASSKSGKRTYEQYF
TRBV5-1	-	TRBJ1-4	TRBD1	TGCGCCAGCAGCGCCAGGGGGTCCGATGAAAAACTGTTTTTT	CASSARGSDEKLFF
TRBV9	-	TRBJ1-6	-	TGTGCCAGCAGCGTTACAGCCTATAATTCACCCCTCCACTTT	CASSVTAYNSPLHF
TRBV7-2	-	TRBJ2-3	TRBD2	TGTGCCAGCTTCGCGGGAGTTTCAAGTACAGATACGCAGTATTTT	CASFAGVSSTDTQYF
TRBV27	-	TRBJ2-3	TRBD2	TGTGCCAGCAGTTCCCCCTCTAGCGGGACCTCCTCAGATACGCAGTATTTT	CASSSPSSGTSSDTQYF
TRBV19	-	TRBJ2-2	TRBD2	TGTGCCAGCATGGGACTAGCGGGCCCGAACACCGGGGAGCTGTTTTTT	CASMGLAGPNTGELFF
TRBV12-3/TRBV12-4	-	TRBJ1-1	-	TGTGCCAGCAGTGTCCTCACTGAAGCTTTCTTT	CASSVLTEAFF
TRBV9	-	TRBJ2-5	TRBD2	TGTGCCAGCAGCGACCGACTAGCGGGCGAGGAGACCCAGTACTTC	CASSDRLAGEETQYF
TRBV9	-	TRBJ2-2	TRBD2	TGTGCCAGCAGCGACGGACGGGGGAGGGCCGGGGAGCTGTTTTTT	CASSDGRGRAGELFF
TRBV7-8	-	TRBJ2-1	TRBD2	TGTGCCAGCAGCCCACCGGGACTACCGAACCTCAATGAGCAGTTCTTC	CASSPPGLPNLNEQFF
TRBV2	-	TRBJ1-2	-	TGTGCCAGCAATATAAACCAGGGTTGGGGCTACACCTTC	CASNINQGWGYTF
TRBV27	-	TRBJ2-2	-	TGTGCCAGCACCCTAGGGGACTTGAACACCGGGGAGCTGTTTTTT	CASTLGDLNTGELFF
TRBV20-1	-	TRBJ2-5	-	TGCAGTGCTAGTCCTCAAGAGACCCAGTACTTC	CSASPQETQYF
TRBV2	-	TRBJ1-3	-	TGTGCCAGCAGGGCTCCTGGAAACACCATATATTTT	CASRAPGNTIYF
TRBV19	-	TRBJ2-7	TRBD2	TGTGCCAGTAGTCTGGCGACTAGCGGGGGCTATTACGAGCAGTACTTC	CASSLATSGGYYEQYF
TRBV7-6	few	TRBJ2-5	-	TGTGCCAGCAGCTTATCGGGTACCACCGGGTACCAAGAGACCCAGTACTTC	CASSLSGTTGYQETQYF
TRBV5-1	-	TRBJ1-2	-	TGCGCCAGCAGCTCGAGGACAGTCGTTGGTGGCTACACCTTC	CASSSRTVVGGYTF
TRBV10-2	-	TRBJ2-1	TRBD2	TGCGCCAGCATAAAGGGTGAAGCGGGGCTCTACAATGAGCAGTTCTTC	CASIKGEAGLYNEQFF
TRBV6-5	-	TRBJ2-7	-	TGTGCCAGCAGTTACCGTGGTCGGAGCGAGCAGTACTTC	CASSYRGRSEQYF
TRBV4-2	-	TRBJ2-1	TRBD2	TGTGCCAGCAGCCCTGGACTAGCGGAATACAATGAGCAGTTCTTC	CASSPGLAEYNEQFF
TRBV6-5	-	TRBJ1-3	-	TGTGCCAGCAGTTACGTAACAGGGTCCTCTGGAAACACCATATATTTT	CASSYVTGSSGNTIYF
TRBV27	-	TRBJ2-7	-	TGTGCCAGCAGTTTAGCCCGGGGGATAAACCCGTTCTACGAGCAGTACTTC	CASSLARGINPFYEQYF